This paragraph reports one T cell receptor (beta chain). These data come from a study of blood T cell repertoires in COVID-19. Overall study context: Samples of COVID-19 (acute and convalescent) were obtained from the United States, Italy and Spain.

TCRdb's table, derived via immunoSEQ multiplex PCR, lists solely in-frame clones and lacks some. The sample includes 390,000 or so clones, around 89% of them seen just once. The germline V gene has CDR1 SGHRS and CDR2 YFSETQ. The V end was cut by 2 bases, the J end by 1 base, with 13 bases between. The CDR3 consists of 15 residues. The rearrangement joins TRBV5-1 to TRBJ2-7; D is possibly TRBD2 (5 bases). This receptor was taken from a man between 18 and 35 years old with active or convalescent COVID-19. Sample: peripheral blood. The CDR3 DNA reads as TGCGCCAGCAGCTTTGTGGCCGCGGGTTCCTACGAGCAGTACTTC. Amino acid sequence: CASSFVAAGSYEQYF.